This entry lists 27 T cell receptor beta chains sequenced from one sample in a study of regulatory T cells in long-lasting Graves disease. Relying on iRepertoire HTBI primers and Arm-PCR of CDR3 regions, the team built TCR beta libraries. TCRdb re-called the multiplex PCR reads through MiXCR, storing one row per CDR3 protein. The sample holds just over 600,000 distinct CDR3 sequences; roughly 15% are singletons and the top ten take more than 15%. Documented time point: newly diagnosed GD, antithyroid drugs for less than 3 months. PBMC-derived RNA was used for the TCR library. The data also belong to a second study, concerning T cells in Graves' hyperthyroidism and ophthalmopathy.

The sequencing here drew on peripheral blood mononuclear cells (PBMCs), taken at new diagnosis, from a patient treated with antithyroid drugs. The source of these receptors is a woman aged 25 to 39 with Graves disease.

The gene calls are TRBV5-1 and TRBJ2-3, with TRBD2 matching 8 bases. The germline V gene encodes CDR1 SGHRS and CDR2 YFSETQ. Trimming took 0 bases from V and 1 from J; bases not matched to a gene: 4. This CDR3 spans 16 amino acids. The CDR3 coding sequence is TGCGCCAGCAGCTTGGGTGGGACTAGACGCACAGATACGCAGTATTTT. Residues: CASSLGGTRRTDTQYF.

CDR3 nucleotides: TGTGCCAGCAGTCTCGGTTTGGGGGACAACTCCTACGAGCAGTACTTC. The encoded protein is CASSLGLGDNSYEQYF. This chain uses TRBV27 with TRBJ2-7, with D possibly being TRBD1 (6 bases). CDR1 and CDR2 from the germline V gene are MNHEY and SMNVEV (reference sequence). CDR3 length equals 16 residues. The V gene lost 5 bases and the J gene lost 0 bases, with 17 bases spanning the gap.

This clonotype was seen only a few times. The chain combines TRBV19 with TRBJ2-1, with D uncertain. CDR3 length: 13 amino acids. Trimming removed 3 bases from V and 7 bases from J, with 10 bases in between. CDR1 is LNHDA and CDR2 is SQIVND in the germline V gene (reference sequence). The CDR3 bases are TGTGCCAGTAGTATTGTGCCCGAGAATGAGCAGTTCTTC. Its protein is CASSIVPENEQFF.

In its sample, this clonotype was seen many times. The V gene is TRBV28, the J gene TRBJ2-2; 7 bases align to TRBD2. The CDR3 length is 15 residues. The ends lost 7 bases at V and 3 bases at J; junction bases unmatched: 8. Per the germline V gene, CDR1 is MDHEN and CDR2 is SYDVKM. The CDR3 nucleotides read TGTGCCAGCAAATCCGGGGGGATTGACACCGGGGAGCTGTTTTTT. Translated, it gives CASKSGGIDTGELFF.

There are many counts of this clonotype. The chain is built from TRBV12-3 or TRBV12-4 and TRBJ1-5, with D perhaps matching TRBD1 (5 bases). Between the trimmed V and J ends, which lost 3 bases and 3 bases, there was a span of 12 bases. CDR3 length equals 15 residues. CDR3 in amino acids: CASSFAGGSNQPQHF. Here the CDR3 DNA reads TGTGCCAGCAGTTTTGCCGGGGGTTCCAATCAGCCCCAGCATTTT.

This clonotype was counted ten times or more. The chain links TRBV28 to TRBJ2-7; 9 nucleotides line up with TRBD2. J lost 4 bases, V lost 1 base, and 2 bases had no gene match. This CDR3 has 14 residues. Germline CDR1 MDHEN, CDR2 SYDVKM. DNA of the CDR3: TGTGCCAGCAGTTTATCACTAGCGGGTTACGAGCAGTACTTC. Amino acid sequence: CASSLSLAGYEQYF.

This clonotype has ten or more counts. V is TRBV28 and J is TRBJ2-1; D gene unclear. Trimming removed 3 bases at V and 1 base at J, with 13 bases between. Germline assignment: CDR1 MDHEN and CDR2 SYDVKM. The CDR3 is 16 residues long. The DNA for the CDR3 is TGTGCCAGCAGTTTGATTCTAGACCGGTCCTACAATGAGCAGTTCTTC. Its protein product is CASSLILDRSYNEQFF.

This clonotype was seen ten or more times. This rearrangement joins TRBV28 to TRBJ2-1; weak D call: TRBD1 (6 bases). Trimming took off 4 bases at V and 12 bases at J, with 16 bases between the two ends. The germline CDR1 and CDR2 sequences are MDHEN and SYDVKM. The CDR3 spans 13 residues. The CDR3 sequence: CASSSNRVRGQFF. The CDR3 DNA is TGTGCCAGCAGTTCCAACAGGGTGAGGGGGCAGTTCTTC.

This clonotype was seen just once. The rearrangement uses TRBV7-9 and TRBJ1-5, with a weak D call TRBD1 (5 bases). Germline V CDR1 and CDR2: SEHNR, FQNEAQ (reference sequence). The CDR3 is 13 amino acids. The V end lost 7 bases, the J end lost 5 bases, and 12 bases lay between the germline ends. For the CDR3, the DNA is TGTGCCAGCACAGACAGTCACGATCAGCCCCAGCATTTT. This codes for CASTDSHDQPQHF.

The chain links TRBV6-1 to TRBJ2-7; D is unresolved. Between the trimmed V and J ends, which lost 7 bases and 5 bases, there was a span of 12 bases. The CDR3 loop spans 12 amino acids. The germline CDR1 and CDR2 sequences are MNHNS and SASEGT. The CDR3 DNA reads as TGTGCCAGCACTCGACAAGGTAACGAGCAGTACTTC. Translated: CASTRQGNEQYF.

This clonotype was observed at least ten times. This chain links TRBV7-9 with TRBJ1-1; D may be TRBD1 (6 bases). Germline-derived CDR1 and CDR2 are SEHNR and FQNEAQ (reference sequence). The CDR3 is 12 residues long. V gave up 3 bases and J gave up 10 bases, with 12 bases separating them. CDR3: CASSFGGRPAFF. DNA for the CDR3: TGTGCCAGCAGCTTTGGGGGGCGCCCAGCTTTCTTT.

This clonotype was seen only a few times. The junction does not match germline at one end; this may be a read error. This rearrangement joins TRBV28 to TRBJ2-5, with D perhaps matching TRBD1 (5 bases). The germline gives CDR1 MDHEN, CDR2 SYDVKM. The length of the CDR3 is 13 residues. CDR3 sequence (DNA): TGTGCCAGCAGTTTAGGCCAGGACAAACCCCCGTCCTTC. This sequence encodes CASSLGQDKPPSF.

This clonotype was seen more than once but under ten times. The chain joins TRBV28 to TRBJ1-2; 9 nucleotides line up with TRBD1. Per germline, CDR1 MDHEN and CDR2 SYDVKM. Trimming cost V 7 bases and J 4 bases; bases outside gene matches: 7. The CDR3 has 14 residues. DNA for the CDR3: TGTGCCAGCACCATCGGGACAGGGAGCTATGGCTACACCTTC. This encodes CASTIGTGSYGYTF.

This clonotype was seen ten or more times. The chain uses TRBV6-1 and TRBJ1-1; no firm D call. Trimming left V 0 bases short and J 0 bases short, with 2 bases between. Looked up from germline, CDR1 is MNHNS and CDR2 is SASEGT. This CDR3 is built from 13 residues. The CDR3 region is CASSEAVNTEAFF. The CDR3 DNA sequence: TGTGCCAGCAGTGAAGCTGTGAACACTGAAGCTTTCTTT.

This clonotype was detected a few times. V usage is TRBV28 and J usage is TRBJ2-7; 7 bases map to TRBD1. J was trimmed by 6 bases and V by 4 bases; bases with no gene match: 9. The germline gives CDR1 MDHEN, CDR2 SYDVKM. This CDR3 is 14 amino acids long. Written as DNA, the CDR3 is TGTGCCAGCAGTTCCACCGACAGGGTTGGCGAGCAGTACTTC. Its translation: CASSSTDRVGEQYF.

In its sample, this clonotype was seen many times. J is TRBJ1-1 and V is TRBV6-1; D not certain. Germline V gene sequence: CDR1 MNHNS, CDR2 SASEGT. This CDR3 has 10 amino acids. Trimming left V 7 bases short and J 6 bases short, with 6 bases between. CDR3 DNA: TGTGCCAGCATCTCAGCTGAAGCTTTCTTT. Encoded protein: CASISAEAFF.

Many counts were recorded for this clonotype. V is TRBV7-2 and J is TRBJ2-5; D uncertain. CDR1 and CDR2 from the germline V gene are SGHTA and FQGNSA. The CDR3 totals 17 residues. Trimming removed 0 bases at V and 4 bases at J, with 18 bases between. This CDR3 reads CASSLALMLGGRETQYF. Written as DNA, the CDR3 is TGTGCCAGCAGCTTAGCGCTAATGTTGGGCGGACGAGAGACCCAGTACTTC.

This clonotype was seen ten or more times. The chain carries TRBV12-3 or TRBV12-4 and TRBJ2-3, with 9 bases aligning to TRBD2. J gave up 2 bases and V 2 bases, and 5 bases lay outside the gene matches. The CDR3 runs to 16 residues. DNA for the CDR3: TGTGCCAGCAGTTTATCGACTAGCGGCCTCACAGATACGCAGTATTTT. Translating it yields CASSLSTSGLTDTQYF.

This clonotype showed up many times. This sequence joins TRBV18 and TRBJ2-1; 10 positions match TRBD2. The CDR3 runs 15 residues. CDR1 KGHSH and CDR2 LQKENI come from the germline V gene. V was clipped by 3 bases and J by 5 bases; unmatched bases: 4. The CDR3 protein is CASSPGTSANNEQFF. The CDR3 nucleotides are TGTGCCAGCTCACCTGGGACTAGCGCCAACAATGAGCAGTTCTTC.

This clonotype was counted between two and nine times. Here the CDR3 reads CASSPHEAGTQYF. The CDR3 nucleotides read TGTGCCAGCAGCCCGCACGAGGCGGGGACCCAGTACTTC. The chain is built from TRBV3-1 and TRBJ2-5; D perhaps matches TRBD2 (5 bases). This CDR3 has 13 residues. V dropped 4 bases and J dropped 7 bases, with 13 bases sitting between them. Per the germline V gene, CDR1 is LGHDT and CDR2 is YNNKEL (reference sequence).

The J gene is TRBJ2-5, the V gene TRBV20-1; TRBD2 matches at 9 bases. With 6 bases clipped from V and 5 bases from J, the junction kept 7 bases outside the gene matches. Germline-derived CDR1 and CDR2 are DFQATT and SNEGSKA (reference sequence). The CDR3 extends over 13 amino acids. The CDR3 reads CSAEREARETQYF. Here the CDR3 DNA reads TGCAGTGCGGAGCGGGAGGCCCGGGAGACCCAGTACTTC.

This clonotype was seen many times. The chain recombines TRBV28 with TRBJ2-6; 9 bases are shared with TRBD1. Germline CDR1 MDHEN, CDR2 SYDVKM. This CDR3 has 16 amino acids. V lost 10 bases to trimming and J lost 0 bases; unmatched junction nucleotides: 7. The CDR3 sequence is CATSGTGLSGANVLTF. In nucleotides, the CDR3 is TGTGCCACCTCCGGGACAGGGCTCTCTGGGGCCAACGTCCTGACTTTC.

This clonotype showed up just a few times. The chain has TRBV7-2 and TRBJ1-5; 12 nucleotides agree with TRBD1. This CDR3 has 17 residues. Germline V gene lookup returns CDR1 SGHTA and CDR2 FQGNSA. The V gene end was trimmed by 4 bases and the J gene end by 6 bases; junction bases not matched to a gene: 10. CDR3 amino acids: CASSSPRGQGAGQPQHF. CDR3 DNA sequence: TGTGCCAGCAGCTCACCGCGGGGACAGGGGGCAGGTCAGCCCCAGCATTTT.

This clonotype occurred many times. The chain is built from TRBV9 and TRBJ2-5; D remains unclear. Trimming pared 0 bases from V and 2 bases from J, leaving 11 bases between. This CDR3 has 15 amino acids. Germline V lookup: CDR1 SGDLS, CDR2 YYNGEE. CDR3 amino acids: CASSVGAFQQETQYF. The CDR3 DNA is TGTGCCAGCAGCGTAGGGGCCTTCCAGCAAGAGACCCAGTACTTC.

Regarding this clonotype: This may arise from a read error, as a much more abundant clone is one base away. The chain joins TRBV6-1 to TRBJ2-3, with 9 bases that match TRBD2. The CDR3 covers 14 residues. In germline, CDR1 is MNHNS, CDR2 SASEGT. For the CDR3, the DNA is TGTGCTGCGCGGGGGGGAGATCCCACAGATACGCAGTATTTT. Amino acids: CAARGGDPTDTQYF.

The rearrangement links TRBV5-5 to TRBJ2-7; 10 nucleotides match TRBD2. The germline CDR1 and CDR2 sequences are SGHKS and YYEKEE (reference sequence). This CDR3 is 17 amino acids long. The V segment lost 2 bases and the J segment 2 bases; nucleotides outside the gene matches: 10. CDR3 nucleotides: TGTGCCAGCAGCTTCTCTAGCCCGGGACTAGCGACCTACGAGCAGTACTTC. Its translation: CASSFSSPGLATYEQYF.

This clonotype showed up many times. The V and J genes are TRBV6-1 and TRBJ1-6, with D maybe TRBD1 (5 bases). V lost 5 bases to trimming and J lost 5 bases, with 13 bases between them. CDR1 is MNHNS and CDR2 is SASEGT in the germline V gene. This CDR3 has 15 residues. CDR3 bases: TGTGCCAGCAGTCCCTCCGGGGCGCATAATTCACCCCTCCACTTT. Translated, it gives CASSPSGAHNSPLHF.